This entry lists 22 T cell receptor beta chains sequenced from one sample in a study of blood T cell repertoires in COVID-19. Clones were read by immunoSEQ multiplex PCR, and TCRdb kept only the in-frame ones, dropping some. Altogether roughly 35,000 clones are present, around 80% being singletons, with the ten largest covering 7% to 9%. Material: peripheral blood. The receptors were gathered from a woman aged 60-75 years with acute or convalescent COVID-19.

This rearrangement joins TRBV19 to TRBJ2-7; possible D gene TRBD1, 5 bases. Germline CDR1 and CDR2: LNHDA and SQIVND (reference sequence). This CDR3 contains 10 residues. CDR3 amino acids: CGQGLREEYF. CDR3 in DNA: TGTGGGCAGGGCCTCCGAGAAGAGTACTTC.

The sample holds a few counts of this clone. The J gene is TRBJ1-4, the V gene TRBV29-1, with 9 nucleotides matching TRBD1. The CDR3 has 14 residues. The V gene end was trimmed by 3 bases and the J gene end by 7 bases; junction bases not matched to a gene: 6. Germline V CDR1 and CDR2: SQVTM, ANQGSEA. The CDR3 sequence is CSVEVLGQGEKLFF. CDR3 nucleotide sequence: TGCAGCGTTGAGGTCTTGGGACAGGGTGAAAAACTGTTTTTT. The full variable domain, completed using reference TRBV29-1 and TRBJ1-4, is SAVISQKPSRDICQRGTSLTIQCQVDSQVTMMFWYRQQPGQSLTLIATANQGSEATYESGFVIDKFPISRPNLTFSTLTVSNMSPEDSSIYLCSVEVLGQGEKLFFGSGTQLSVL.

The V gene is TRBV7-9, the J gene TRBJ1-1; a weak D match, TRBD1 (6 bases). The germline gives CDR1 SEHNR, CDR2 FQNEAQ (reference sequence). V dropped 2 bases and J dropped 8 bases, with 12 bases sitting between them. This CDR3 region has 13 residues. CDR3 sequence (DNA): TGTGCCAGCAGCTTACGAGGGCAGGGGGAAGCTTTCTTT. Translating gives CASSLRGQGEAFF.

The genes are TRBV5-5 and TRBJ1-1; a possible D gene is TRBD1 (6 bases). The V and J ends lost 2 bases and 1 base respectively, with 9 bases between them. The CDR3 contains 14 residues. The germline gives CDR1 SGHKS, CDR2 YYEKEE (reference sequence). As DNA, the CDR3 is TGTGCCAGCAGCTTAAGCAGGGGGAACACTGAAGCTTTCTTT. This sequence encodes CASSLSRGNTEAFF.

In this sample, this clone turned up a few times. The DNA of the CDR3 is TGTGCCAGGAGGCCCTTCACAGATACGCAGTATTTT. Amino acid sequence: CARRPFTDTQYF. The chain uses TRBV2 and TRBJ2-3; D is unclear. The V gene's germline CDR1 is SNHLY and CDR2 FYNNEI. The CDR3 spans 12 residues. V shed 9 bases and J shed 2 bases, with 9 bases lying between them.

CDR3 region: CASSQRTGLVSGNTIYF. Here the CDR3 DNA reads TGTGCCAGCAGCCAGAGGACAGGGCTCGTCTCTGGAAACACCATATATTTT. V gene TRBV14 combines with J gene TRBJ1-3, with 8 bases aligning to TRBD1. The J segment lost 0 bases and the V segment lost 3 bases, leaving 7 bases of the junction unmatched. Germline V lookup: CDR1 SGHDN, CDR2 FVKESK. The CDR3 consists of 17 residues.

The V call is TRBV6-5, the J call TRBJ1-2; D is unclear. Trimming removed 5 bases from V and 5 bases from J, with 15 bases in between. Germline CDR1 and CDR2: MNHEY and SVGAGI. CDR3 length: 14 amino acids. CDR3 DNA sequence: TGTGCCAGCAGTACCGAGGCGGGAGGGTATGGCTACACCTTC. As protein: CASSTEAGGYGYTF.

The genes are TRBV24-1 and TRBJ1-2; D may be TRBD1 (6 bases). Germline values: CDR1 KGHDR, CDR2 SFDVKD. The V and J ends lost 3 bases and 7 bases respectively, with 17 bases between them. The CDR3 is made up of 15 amino acids. The CDR3 region has the DNA TGTGCCACCAGTGATGGCCGCGGGGGGCTTGCTGGCTACACCTTC. Amino acid sequence: CATSDGRGGLAGYTF.

The chain links TRBV7-3 to TRBJ2-2, with a possible D match to TRBD2 (6 bases). The CDR3 extends over 12 amino acids. The germline V gene encodes CDR1 SGHTA and CDR2 FQGTGA. The ends were cut back, 5 bases at V and 9 bases at J, with 10 bases in the middle. The CDR3 here is CASSRDSRELFF. The CDR3 DNA is TGTGCCAGCAGCCGGGACTCACGGGAGCTGTTTTTT.

The rearrangement joins TRBV12-3 or TRBV12-4 to TRBJ1-5; a possible D gene is TRBD1 (5 bases). V was pared by 7 bases and J by 5 bases, with 12 bases between. This CDR3 comprises 13 residues. The CDR3 is CASTIGEDQPQHF. CDR3 nucleotides: TGTGCCAGCACCATAGGGGAAGATCAGCCCCAGCATTTT.

This clone was seen only a few times. V is TRBV6-6 and J is TRBJ1-5; 7 bases are shared with TRBD1. V shed 10 bases, J shed 7 bases, and the junction held 16 bases outside the gene matches. CDR1 is MNHNY and CDR2 is SVGAGI in the germline V gene (reference sequence). There are 15 residues in the CDR3. The CDR3 protein is CATLGGGGGRQPQHF. In DNA form, the CDR3 reads TGTGCCACCCTAGGGGGAGGAGGGGGCCGCCAGCCCCAGCATTTT.

Relative to its sample, this clone is medium-sized. The chain carries TRBV5-1 and TRBJ2-2; D ambiguous. CDR1 and CDR2 from the germline V gene are SGHRS and YFSETQ. The CDR3 has 14 amino acids. Trimming took off 3 bases at V and 0 bases at J, with 6 bases between the two ends. The CDR3 DNA reads TGCGCCAGCAGCTCCCACTCGAACACCGGGGAGCTGTTTTTT. Its translation is CASSSHSNTGELFF.

This clone has just one count. The chain is built from TRBV29-1 and TRBJ1-4, with a weak D call TRBD1 (6 bases). The CDR3 runs 13 residues. From germline, CDR1 is SQVTM and CDR2 ANQGSEA. Trimming took 5 bases from V and 8 from J, leaving 15 bases between them. The CDR3 protein is CSVWGQAGEKLFF. The CDR3 coding sequence is TGCAGCGTTTGGGGGCAGGCCGGGGAAAAACTGTTTTTT.

This clone was recorded once. The rearrangement uses TRBV2 and TRBJ1-5, with TRBD1 matching over 11 bases. Germline CDR1 SNHLY, CDR2 FYNNEI. The CDR3 sequence is 15 residues long. The V and J ends lost 7 bases and 6 bases, in that order; junction bases with no gene match: 8. The CDR3, as DNA: TGTGCCAGCACTAGGGGACAGGGGGGAATTCAGCCCCAGCATTTT. Its protein product is CASTRGQGGIQPQHF.

CDR3 residues: CASRGWNQETQYF. CDR3 DNA: TGTGCCAGCCGGGGTTGGAACCAAGAGACCCAGTACTTC. The chain combines TRBV5-6 with TRBJ2-5; maybe TRBD2 (5 bases). Germline lookup yields CDR1 SGHDT and CDR2 YYEEEE. The length of the CDR3 is 13 residues. The V gene lost 7 bases and the J gene lost 0 bases, with 10 bases spanning the gap.

The chain links TRBV28 to TRBJ1-5; the D gene is possibly TRBD1 (6 bases). The CDR3 spans 18 residues. Germline V gene lookup returns CDR1 MDHEN and CDR2 SYDVKM. With 7 bases removed from V and 1 base from J, the gap between germline ends came to 23 bases. The CDR3, as DNA: TGTGCCAGCACACAATCCCAAAGCAGGGGTTGGAGCAATCAGCCCCAGCATTTT. It translates to CASTQSQSRGWSNQPQHF.

V is TRBV18 and J is TRBJ2-1; D ambiguous. Germline assignment: CDR1 KGHSH and CDR2 LQKENI. There are 13 residues in the CDR3. V shed 5 bases and J shed 4 bases, with 9 bases lying between them. The CDR3 region is CASSANSYNEQFF. The DNA for the CDR3 is TGTGCCAGCTCAGCTAACAGTTACAATGAGCAGTTCTTC.

This clone has just a few counts. The chain is built from TRBV30 and TRBJ1-5; D is uncertain. The CDR3 contains 14 residues. Germline V gives CDR1 GTSNPN, CDR2 SVGIG (reference sequence). V was clipped by 1 base and J by 2 bases, with 9 bases between them. The CDR3 is CAWSGTSGNQPQHF. Here the CDR3 DNA reads TGTGCCTGGAGTGGGACTTCAGGCAATCAGCCCCAGCATTTT. Full variable domain (outside the CDR3, taken from reference TRBV30 and TRBJ1-5): SQTIHQWPATLVQPVGSPLSLECTVEGTSNPNLYWYRQAAGRGLQLLFYSVGIGQISSEVPQNLSASRPQDRQFILSSKKLLLSDSGFYLCAWSGTSGNQPQHFGDGTRLSIL.

The genes are TRBV6-2 or TRBV6-3 and TRBJ1-2; D is possibly TRBD1 (6 bases). V was clipped by 4 bases and J by 4 bases, with 22 bases between them. The CDR3 has 17 amino acids. Per the germline V gene, CDR1 is MNHEY and CDR2 is SVGEGT. Here the CDR3 reads CASSSPQAGELSYGYTF. Here the CDR3 DNA reads TGTGCCAGCAGTTCCCCCCAGGCAGGGGAGTTAAGCTATGGCTACACCTTC.

The chain employs TRBV5-1 and TRBJ1-2; possible D gene TRBD1, 5 bases. Trimming cost V 0 bases and J 8 bases, with 17 bases left between them. The CDR3 has 15 amino acids. Germline CDR1 SGHRS, CDR2 YFSETQ. The CDR3 is CASSLDRGPILGYTF. The CDR3 DNA sequence: TGCGCCAGCAGCTTGGATAGGGGCCCGATATTGGGCTACACCTTC. Full variable domain (missing parts from reference TRBV5-1 and TRBJ1-2): KAGVTQTPRYLIKTRGQQVTLSCSPISGHRSVSWYQQTPGQGLQFLFEYFSETQRNKGNFPGRFSGRQFSNSRSEMNVSTLELGDSALYLCASSLDRGPILGYTFGSGTRLTVV.

This clone was seen more than once but under ten times. The V and J genes are TRBV2 and TRBJ1-2, with TRBD1 as a possible D gene (6 bases). CDR3 length equals 14 residues. Trimming pared 2 bases from V and 5 bases from J, leaving 12 bases between. Germline CDR1 is SNHLY and CDR2 is FYNNEI. Written as DNA, the CDR3 is TGTGCCAGCAGTGAATGGGACACCTGGTATGGCTACACCTTC. Residues: CASSEWDTWYGYTF.

This clone was observed once. This sequence joins TRBV19 and TRBJ1-5; tentative D call: TRBD1 (5 bases). The V end lost 3 bases, the J end lost 0 bases, and 9 bases lay between the germline ends. The V gene's germline CDR1 is LNHDA and CDR2 SQIVND (reference sequence). The CDR3 consists of 15 residues. The CDR3 bases are TGTGCCAGTAGTATCGGGGGTTATAGCAATCAGCCCCAGCATTTT. It yields the protein CASSIGGYSNQPQHF.